This T cell receptor beta chain is drawn from a study of OX40 agonist ivuxolimab in advanced cancers. CDR3 length: 15 amino acids. Germline lookup yields CDR1 SNHLY and CDR2 FYNNEI. Trimming at V came to 6 bases and at J to 4 bases, leaving 9 bases not matched to a gene. Data came from immunoSEQ multiplex PCR; TCRdb stores just in-frame clones and leaves some out. This sample has over 65,000 clones, with roughly 86% found just once. The TCR sequence derives from an adult with an advanced solid tumor such as melanoma, head and neck, liver or kidney cancer. J is TRBJ1-5 and V is TRBV2; 7 nucleotides agree with TRBD1. The sample in question was CD4+ or CD8+ T cells sorted from blood, obtained in a trial of the OX40 agonist ivuxolimab. This chain's CDR3 is CASSFRQGTNQPQHF. In nucleotides, the CDR3 is TGTGCCAGCAGCTTTAGACAGGGAACTAATCAGCCCCAGCATTTT.